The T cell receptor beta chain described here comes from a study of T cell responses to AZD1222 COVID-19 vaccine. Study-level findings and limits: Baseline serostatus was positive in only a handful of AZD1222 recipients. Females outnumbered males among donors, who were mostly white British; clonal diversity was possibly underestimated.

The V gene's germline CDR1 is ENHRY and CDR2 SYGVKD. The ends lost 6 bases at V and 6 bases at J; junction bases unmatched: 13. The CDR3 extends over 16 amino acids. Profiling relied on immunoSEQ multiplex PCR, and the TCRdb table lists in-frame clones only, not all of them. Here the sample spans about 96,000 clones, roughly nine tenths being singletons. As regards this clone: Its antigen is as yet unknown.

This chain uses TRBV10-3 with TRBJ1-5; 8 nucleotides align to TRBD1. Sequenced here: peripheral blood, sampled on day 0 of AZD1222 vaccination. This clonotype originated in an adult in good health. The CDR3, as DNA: TGTGCCATCAGCGACAGGGGCCAACTATTATCTCAGCCCCAGCATTTT. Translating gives CAISDRGQLLSQPQHF.